This is a list of T cell receptor beta chains from one sample in a study of patients and donors after allogeneic stem cell transplantation. TCRdb fed the RT-PCR reads into MiXCR, producing one record per CDR3 protein. This repertoire shows about 410,000 distinct CDR3 sequences, approximately 16% found once; its top ten account for 7% to 7.5%. The sample consisted of blood, either unsorted or a sorted T cell fraction (not recorded which). The receptor set was obtained from a human donor who was either an allogeneic HSCT recipient or a stem cell or donor lymphocyte infusion donor (not recorded which). It is not recorded whose cells these are; they may come from a transplant donor. CDR3s include the opening cysteine and the closing phenylalanine or tryptophan.

TRBJ2-1,TRBV20-1,CSARISGGAAYNEQFF
TRBJ1-6,TRBV6-1,CASSPQGTYNSPLHF
TRBJ2-3,TRBV15,CATSREEKTSWADTQYF
TRBJ2-7,TRBV4-1,CASSQEPGLAGYEQYF
TRBJ1-1,TRBV5-1,CASSSPQGNTEAFF
TRBJ2-2,TRBV25-1,CASSLRSAELFF
TRBJ2-1,TRBV29-1,CSVTGLAGALGDEQFF
TRBJ1-2,TRBV7-2,CASSQYRGRWAYGYTF
TRBJ2-1,TRBV7-9,CASSLTGTGYNKQFF
TRBJ1-2,TRBV7-2,CASSNSLGYTF
TRBJ2-6,TRBV25-1,CATRRRASGANVLTF
TRBJ2-7,TRBV20-1,CSARNASSYEQYF
TRBJ2-3,TRBV20-1,CSAGRPPDTQYF
TRBJ2-1,TRBV7-9,CASSLVTGLYNEQFF
TRBJ1-6,TRBV25-1,CASSEPDRTNSPLHF
TRBJ2-1,TRBV12-3/TRBV12-4,CASSVQGYNEQFF
TRBJ2-2,TRBV12-3/TRBV12-4,CASSSFLGLAGGNTGELFF
TRBJ1-5,TRBV2,CASTPSRDTQPQHF
TRBJ1-1,TRBV11-2,CASSFRGKMNTEAFF
TRBJ2-7,TRBV7-2,CASSLRAGDPYEQYF
TRBJ1-2,TRBV20-1,CSASSGRQGAGYTF
TRBJ2-7,TRBV5-1,CASSRQGLDEQYF